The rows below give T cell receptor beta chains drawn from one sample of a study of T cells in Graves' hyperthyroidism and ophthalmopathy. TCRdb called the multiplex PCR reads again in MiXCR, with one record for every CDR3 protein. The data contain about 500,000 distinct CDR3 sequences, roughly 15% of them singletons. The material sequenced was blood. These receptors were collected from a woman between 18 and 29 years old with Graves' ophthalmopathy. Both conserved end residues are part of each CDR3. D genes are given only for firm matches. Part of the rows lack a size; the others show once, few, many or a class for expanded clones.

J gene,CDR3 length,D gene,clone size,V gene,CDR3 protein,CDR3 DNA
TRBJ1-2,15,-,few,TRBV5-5,CASSSPGTDFYGYTF,TGTGCCAGCAGCTCCCCCGGGACCGATTTCTATGGCTACACCTTC
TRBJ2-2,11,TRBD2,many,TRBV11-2,CASWGGGELFF,TGTGCCAGCTGGGGGGGCGGGGAGCTGTTTTTT
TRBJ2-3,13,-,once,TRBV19,CASSIQGGDTQYF,TGTGCCAGTAGTATTCAGGGCGGGGATACGCAGTATTTT
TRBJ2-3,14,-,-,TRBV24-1,CATSDSGSTDTQYF,TGTGCCACCAGTGATTCCGGCAGCACAGATACGCAGTATTTT
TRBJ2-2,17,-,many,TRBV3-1,CASSQPEGASNTGELFF,TGTGCCAGCAGCCAACCTGAAGGGGCCTCGAACACCGGGGAGCTGTTTTTT
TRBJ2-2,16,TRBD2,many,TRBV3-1,CASSQGTSGRSGELFF,TGTGCCAGCAGCCAAGGAACTAGCGGGAGATCCGGGGAGCTGTTTTTT
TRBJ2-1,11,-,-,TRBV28,CASSKSAWEFF,TGTGCCAGCAGTAAGAGCGCTTGGGAGTTCTTC
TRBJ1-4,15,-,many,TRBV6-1,CASSEEAGTNEKLFF,TGTGCCAGCAGTGAAGAGGCGGGGACGAATGAAAAACTGTTTTTT
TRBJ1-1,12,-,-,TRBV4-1,CASSQMTDEAFF,TGCGCCAGCAGCCAGATGACGGACGAAGCTTTCTTT
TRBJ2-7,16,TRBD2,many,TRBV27,CASSILGAGGSYEQYF,TGTGCCAGCAGTATCCTCGGCGCGGGAGGATCCTACGAGCAGTACTTC
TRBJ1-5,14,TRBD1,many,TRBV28,CASGGTGFRQPQHF,TGTGCCAGCGGGGGGACAGGGTTTCGTCAGCCCCAGCATTTT
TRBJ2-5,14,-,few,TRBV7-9,CASSLERPPETQYF,TGTGCCAGCAGCTTAGAACGACCACCGGAGACCCAGTACTTC